The clone carrying this TCR beta chain has ten or more counts. No antigen is known for it. The record originates from a study of T cell repertoires in cytomegalovirus infection. MiXCR was run by TCRdb on the reads, yielding one entry per CDR3 protein. The sample lists more than 150,000 distinct CDR3 sequences, 20% to 30% occurring once. Findings of the study overall: What dominated the ex vivo response were HLA-C-restricted CMV-specific TCR beta clonotypes.

This CDR3 contains 15 residues. CDR1 is MDHEN and CDR2 is SYDVKM in the germline V gene. The V end was cut by 6 bases, the J end by 3 bases, with 18 bases between. This chain uses TRBV28 with TRBJ2-7, with D possibly TRBD1 on 6 matching bases. Sequenced: PBMCs. The origin of this receptor is a human donor in good health (CMV status not recorded). Some clones in this sample may be carry-over from other donors' samples. CDR3 in DNA: TGTGCCAGCAGCGTCAGGGGTGTTGTAGTCTACGAGCAGTACTTC. It yields the protein CASSVRGVVVYEQYF.